These 21 T cell receptor beta chains came from one sample sequenced in a study of T cell repertoires in cytomegalovirus infection. TCRdb fed the reads into MiXCR, producing one record per CDR3 protein. The repertoire consists of a few hundred thousand distinct CDR3 sequences, with 20% to 25% occurring once and the leading ten covering roughly 20%. These TCRs are of unknown antigen specificity. The starting material was cultured PBMCs, obtained from culture after CMV antigen stimulation. The receptors come from a human donor in good health (CMV status not recorded). Some clones in this sample may be carry-over from other donors' samples.

This clonotype was recorded many times. J is TRBJ2-1 and V is TRBV7-2; a possible D gene is TRBD2 (6 bases). This CDR3 comprises 15 residues. V lost 5 bases, J lost 9 bases, and 20 bases lay in between. Per germline, CDR1 SGHTA and CDR2 FQGNSA. CDR3: CASSPAEGRAGEQFF. In nucleotides, the CDR3 is TGTGCCAGCAGCCCTGCCGAAGGGAGAGCGGGTGAGCAGTTCTTC.

V and J are TRBV10-3 and TRBJ2-7; TRBD2 is a possible D gene (6 bases). Looked up from germline, CDR1 is ENHRY and CDR2 is SYGVKD. The CDR3 consists of 15 residues. V was clipped by 10 bases and J by 3 bases, with 22 bases between them. Here the CDR3 DNA reads TGTGCCACGCGGGATGCTAAGAGGGGACTCTACGAGCAGTACTTC. Amino acids: CATRDAKRGLYEQYF.

This clonotype showed up just a few times. This chain links TRBV5-4 with TRBJ2-5; D perhaps matches TRBD1 (7 bases). Trimming removed 0 bases at V and 6 bases at J, with 15 bases between. This CDR3 is 15 amino acids long. The V gene's germline CDR1 is SGHNT and CDR2 YYREEE (reference sequence). In DNA, the CDR3 is TGTGCCAGCAGCTTGGGCCAGGGGGGTTGGCAGACCCAGTACTTC. This sequence encodes CASSLGQGGWQTQYF.

In this sample, this clonotype turned up a few times. The V gene is TRBV4-1, the J gene TRBJ2-7; 10 bases map to TRBD2. This CDR3 has 16 residues. Germline trimming cut 3 bases from V and 5 bases from J; bases unmatched to any gene: 10. Germline CDR1 and CDR2: MGHRA and YSYEKL. The CDR3 coding sequence is TGCGCCAGCAGCCAGGCGGGGGTAGCGGGAGGTAACGAGCAGTACGTC. Protein: CASSQAGVAGGNEQYV.

This clonotype was recorded many times. The V call is TRBV28, the J call TRBJ1-2; no firm D call. This CDR3 has 14 residues. CDR1 is MDHEN and CDR2 is SYDVKM in the germline V gene. V was cut by 3 bases and J by 1 base, with 9 bases left in between. CDR3 DNA sequence: TGTGCCAGCAGTTTTGGTCAGAATAACTATGGCTACACCTTC. It yields the protein CASSFGQNNYGYTF.

The chain couples TRBV24-1 to TRBJ2-1, with TRBD1 matching 9 bases. Losses at the gene ends were 8 bases for V and 7 bases for J; bases not matched to a gene: 11. Germline values: CDR1 KGHDR, CDR2 SFDVKD. This CDR3 has 15 amino acids. DNA of the CDR3: TGTGCCACCACCGGGACAGGGTTAGGGGTGAATGAGCAGTTCTTC. Protein sequence: CATTGTGLGVNEQFF.

This chain joins TRBV7-6 and TRBJ2-5; 10 nucleotides agree with TRBD2. The CDR3 length is 14 residues. The germline gives CDR1 SGHVS, CDR2 FNYEAQ. V trimming: 6 bases; J trimming: 2 bases; junction bases outside the gene matches: 3. CDR3 in DNA: TGTGCCAGCAGACGGACTAGCGGACAAGAGACCCAGTACTTC. Translated, it gives CASRRTSGQETQYF.

This clonotype came up a few times. This sequence joins TRBV20-1 and TRBJ1-1; D is unclear. The germline V gene encodes CDR1 DFQATT and CDR2 SNEGSKA (reference sequence). This CDR3 region has 14 residues. Trimming cost V 3 bases and J 4 bases, with 15 bases left between them. CDR3 nucleotides: TGCAGTGCTAGGAGGACTAGCGGATTCACTGAAGCTTTCTTT. Protein sequence: CSARRTSGFTEAFF.

This clonotype was observed a few times. The chain uses TRBV7-6 and TRBJ2-1; the D call may be TRBD1 or TRBD2 (5 bases each). CDR3 length equals 15 residues. V dropped 6 bases and J dropped 0 bases, with 12 bases sitting between them. From germline, CDR1 is SGHVS and CDR2 FNYEAQ. The CDR3 coding sequence is TGTGCCAGCAGTAGGGACCAGAGCTCCTACAATGAGCAGTTCTTC. Translation: CASSRDQSSYNEQFF.

This clonotype was observed a few times. V and J are TRBV4-1 and TRBJ1-3; no clear D. The V and J ends lost 0 bases and 1 base respectively, with 10 bases between them. Per germline, CDR1 MGHRA and CDR2 YSYEKL. The CDR3 has 16 residues. For the CDR3, the DNA is TGCGCCAGCAGCCAAGAGGCTCCCGCTTCTGGAAACACCATATATTTT. This translates into CASSQEAPASGNTIYF.

This clonotype has a single count. The chain couples TRBV20-1 to TRBJ2-5; 10 positions agree with TRBD2. The germline CDR1 and CDR2 sequences are DFQATT and SNEGSKA (reference sequence). The CDR3 runs 16 residues. With V trimmed by 3 bases and J by 2 bases, 9 bases remained unmatched. CDR3 sequence: CSASPLAGVRQETQYF. CDR3 bases: TGCAGTGCTAGCCCCCTAGCGGGAGTGAGGCAAGAGACCCAGTACTTC.

This clonotype was seen at least ten times. The chain carries TRBV27 and TRBJ1-1; no clear D gene. CDR3 length: 11 amino acids. Germline CDR1 and CDR2: MNHEY and SMNVEV (reference sequence). With 4 bases removed from V and 4 bases from J, the gap between germline ends came to 4 bases. CDR3 sequence reads: CASSSGTEAFF. For the CDR3, the DNA is TGTGCCAGCAGTTCGGGCACTGAAGCTTTCTTT.

This clonotype was counted at least ten times. The genes are TRBV7-2 and TRBJ1-2, with 10 bases identical to TRBD1. V was pared by 0 bases and J by 7 bases, with 5 bases of the junction left unmatched. Per germline, CDR1 SGHTA and CDR2 FQGNSA. This CDR3 is built from 15 residues. CDR3: CASSLAGDRGGGYTF. CDR3 nucleotides: TGTGCCAGCAGCTTAGCGGGGGACAGGGGCGGTGGCTACACCTTC.

The rearrangement joins TRBV5-1 to TRBJ2-1; D is possibly TRBD2 (5 bases). CDR1 SGHRS and CDR2 YFSETQ come from the germline V gene. The CDR3 consists of 15 residues. V lost 0 bases, J lost 5 bases, and 12 bases lay in between. CDR3 sequence reads: CASSLDSAADNEQFF. The CDR3 region has the DNA TGCGCCAGCAGCTTGGATTCAGCGGCTGACAATGAGCAGTTCTTC.

The V call is TRBV19, the J call TRBJ1-5; D is unclear. Germline-derived CDR1 and CDR2 are LNHDA and SQIVND (reference sequence). This CDR3 is built from 13 residues. The V and J ends lost 5 bases and 5 bases respectively, with 10 bases between them. The CDR3 sequence is CASSGQTYQPQHF. The CDR3 bases are TGTGCCAGTAGTGGGCAGACCTATCAGCCCCAGCATTTT.

This clonotype was counted a few times. The V and J genes are TRBV4-1 and TRBJ2-7; perhaps TRBD2 as D (6 bases). The CDR3 is 13 amino acids. Trimming stripped 1 base from V and 10 bases from J, with 14 bases between. CDR1 and CDR2 from the germline V gene are MGHRA and YSYEKL. The DNA of the CDR3 is TGCGCCAGCAGCCAAGGACTAGGGGTCGCTCAGTACGTC. It specifies CASSQGLGVAQYV.

This clonotype was detected many times. The V and J genes are TRBV7-9 and TRBJ2-5; 7 bases match TRBD1. Germline V gene sequence: CDR1 SEHNR, CDR2 FQNEAQ (reference sequence). With 0 bases clipped from V and 2 bases from J, the junction kept 3 bases outside the gene matches. This CDR3 has 15 residues. This CDR3 is CASSLAGTAQETQYF. DNA for the CDR3: TGTGCCAGCAGCTTAGCCGGGACAGCTCAAGAGACCCAGTACTTC.

The rearrangement uses TRBV7-8 and TRBJ1-1; 7 bases fit TRBD1. The CDR3 is 15 amino acids. V lost 2 bases and J lost 2; bases outside the gene matches: 5. Germline V lookup: CDR1 SGHVS, CDR2 FQNEAQ. This CDR3 reads CASSLTGTDNTEAFF. CDR3 DNA: TGTGCCAGCAGCTTAACCGGGACAGACAACACTGAAGCTTTCTTT.

This rearrangement joins TRBV18 to TRBJ2-7; 13 bases line up with TRBD2. V dropped 1 base and J dropped 7; count of bases not matched to a gene: 10. This CDR3 region has 17 residues. CDR1 is KGHSH and CDR2 is LQKENI in the germline V gene. As DNA, the CDR3 is TGTGCCAGCTCACCACAGGCACTAGCGGGAGGGCCGGGGGAGCAGTACTTC. As protein: CASSPQALAGGPGEQYF. Full variable domain (remainder filled in from reference TRBV18 and TRBJ2-7): NAGVMQNPRHLVRRRGQEARLRCSPMKGHSHVYWYRQLPEEGLKFMVYLQKENIIDESGMPKERFSAEFPKEGPSILRIQQVVRGDSAAYFCASSPQALAGGPGEQYFGPGTRLTVT.

There are many counts of this clonotype. The gene calls are TRBV6-1 and TRBJ2-5; 7 nucleotides line up with TRBD1. There are 18 residues in the CDR3. With 0 bases clipped from V and 2 bases from J, the junction kept 12 bases outside the gene matches. In germline, CDR1 is MNHNS, CDR2 SASEGT. The CDR3 sequence is CASSEASQTGTEQETQYF. Here the CDR3 DNA reads TGTGCCAGCAGTGAAGCGAGCCAAACCGGGACAGAACAAGAGACCCAGTACTTC.

This clonotype was seen more than once but under ten times. The chain recombines TRBV11-2 with TRBJ2-3; 9 bases align to TRBD1. The length of the CDR3 is 16 residues. CDR1 is SGHAT and CDR2 is FQNNGV in the germline V gene. V lost 4 bases, J lost 4 bases, and 9 bases stayed unmatched. The DNA of the CDR3 is TGTGCCAGCAGCTCCGGGACAGGGAGTCACCCAGATACGCAGTATTTT. This encodes CASSSGTGSHPDTQYF.